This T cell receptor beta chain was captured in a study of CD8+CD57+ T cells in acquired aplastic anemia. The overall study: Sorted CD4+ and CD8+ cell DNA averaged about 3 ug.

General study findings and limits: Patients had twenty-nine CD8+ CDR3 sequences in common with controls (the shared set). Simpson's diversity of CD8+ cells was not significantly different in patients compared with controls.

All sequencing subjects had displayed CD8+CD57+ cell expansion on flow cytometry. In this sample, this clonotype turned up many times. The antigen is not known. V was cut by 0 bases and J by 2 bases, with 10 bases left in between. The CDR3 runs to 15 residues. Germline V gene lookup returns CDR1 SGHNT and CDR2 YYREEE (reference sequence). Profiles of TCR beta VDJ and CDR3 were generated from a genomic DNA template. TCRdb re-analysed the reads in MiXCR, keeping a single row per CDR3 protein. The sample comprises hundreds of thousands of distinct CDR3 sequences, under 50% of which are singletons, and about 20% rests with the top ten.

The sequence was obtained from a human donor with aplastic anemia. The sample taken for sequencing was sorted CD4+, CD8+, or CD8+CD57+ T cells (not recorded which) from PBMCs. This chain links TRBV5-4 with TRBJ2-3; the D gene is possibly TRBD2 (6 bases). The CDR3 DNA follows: TGTGCCAGCAGCTTGGATAGCGGCATCACAGATACGCAGTATTTT. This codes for CASSLDSGITDTQYF.